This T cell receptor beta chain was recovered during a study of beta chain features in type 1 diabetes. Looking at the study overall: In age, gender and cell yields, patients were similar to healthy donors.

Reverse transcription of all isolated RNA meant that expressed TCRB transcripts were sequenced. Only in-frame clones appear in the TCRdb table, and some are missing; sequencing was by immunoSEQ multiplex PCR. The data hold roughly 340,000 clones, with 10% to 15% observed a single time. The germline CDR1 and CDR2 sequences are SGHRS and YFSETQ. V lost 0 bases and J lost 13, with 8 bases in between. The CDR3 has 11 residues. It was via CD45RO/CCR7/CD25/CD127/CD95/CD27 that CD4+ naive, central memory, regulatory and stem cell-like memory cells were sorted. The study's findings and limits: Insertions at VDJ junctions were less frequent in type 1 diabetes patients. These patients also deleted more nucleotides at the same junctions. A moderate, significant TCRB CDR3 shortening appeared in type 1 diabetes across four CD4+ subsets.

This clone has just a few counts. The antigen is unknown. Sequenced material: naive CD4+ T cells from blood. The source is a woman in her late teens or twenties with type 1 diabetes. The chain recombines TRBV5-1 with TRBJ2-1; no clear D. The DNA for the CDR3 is TGCGCCAGCAGCTTGGACTTAGCCCAGTTCTTC. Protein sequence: CASSLDLAQFF.